This record looks at one TCR beta chain sequence and its context. Its target is not known. Repertoires were generated with immunoSEQ multiplex PCR, while TCRdb's copy carries only in-frame clones and drops some. The table records 120,000 or so clones, 70% to 90% of them present only once. These data are taken from a study of cytomegalovirus exposure and HLA in healthy donors. Whole-study findings and limits: TCR beta chains numbering more than 150 were designated cytomegalovirus-associated.

There are 16 residues in the CDR3. Germline trimming cut 4 bases from V and 3 bases from J; bases unmatched to any gene: 7. CDR1 MNHNS and CDR2 SASEGT come from the germline V gene. The donors were members of the validation cohort, which comprised 90 to 150 subjects and was separate from the first cohort of roughly 700 subjects. Sample: PBMCs. This chain links TRBV6-1 with TRBJ2-5; 11 nucleotides match TRBD2. This sequence was found in a woman in her late teens or twenties in good health and CMV-seronegative. CDR3 residues: CASSGLAGRIKETQYF. The CDR3 nucleotides are TGTGCCAGCAGTGGACTAGCGGGGAGGATCAAAGAGACCCAGTACTTC.